This T cell receptor beta chain was sequenced for a study of control samples from healthy donors and cancer patients. The CDR3 length is 15 residues. Germline-derived CDR1 and CDR2 are MNHEY and SMNVEV (reference sequence). This clone appeared once. Mismatch with germline at one junction end may stem from a read error. Some clones are missing from TCRdb's copy, which holds only in-frame ones; the method was immunoSEQ multiplex PCR. The data show some 100,000 clones, 90% seen once. The sample taken for sequencing was blood. The chain combines TRBV27 with TRBJ1-6; a weak D match, TRBD1 (6 bases). The clonotype originates from a human donor in good health. The donor label of this sample is uncertain. The CDR3 coding sequence is TGTGCCAGCAGTTTCAGGGGCGAATTTAATTCACCCCTCCATTTT. Encoded protein: CASSFRGEFNSPLHF.